A single sample gave rise to the 10 T cell receptor beta chains below, sequenced in a study of T cell repertoires in cytomegalovirus infection. One entry per CDR3 protein results from TCRdb running MiXCR on the reads. Among approximately 150,000 distinct CDR3 sequences listed, about a fifth were seen once. Antigens of these TCRs are unknown. This specimen was CD8+ T cells from cultured PBMCs, taken from culture after CMV antigen stimulation. Every receptor here comes from a human donor in good health (CMV status not recorded). Some clones in this sample may be carry-over from other donors' samples.

This clonotype occurred many times. The chain is built from TRBV11-2 and TRBJ1-6; D is possibly TRBD1 (5 bases). V lost 3 bases and J 7 bases, leaving 22 bases between the germline ends. The germline gives CDR1 SGHAT, CDR2 FQNNGV. This CDR3 comprises 18 residues. CDR3 in amino acids: CASSFHIRGGEENSPLHF. The CDR3 bases are TGTGCCAGCAGCTTCCATATTCGCGGGGGGGAAGAGAATTCACCCCTCCACTTT.

This clonotype has a single count. This chain connects TRBV2 to TRBJ1-5, with 7 bases fitting TRBD1. The CDR3 runs 17 residues. Per the germline V gene, CDR1 is SNHLY and CDR2 is FYNNEI. J gave up 0 bases and V 6 bases, and 11 bases lay outside the gene matches. CDR3 amino acids: CASSSGTEVYSNQPQHF. The DNA of the CDR3 is TGTGCCAGCAGCTCCGGGACAGAAGTGTATAGCAATCAGCCCCAGCATTTT.

This clonotype was counted only a few times. This chain connects TRBV7-9 to TRBJ2-7; D is unresolved. The CDR3 is made up of 14 amino acids. V was trimmed by 1 base and J by 1 base, leaving 8 bases between them. The germline gives CDR1 SEHNR, CDR2 FQNEAQ (reference sequence). The CDR3 DNA reads TGTGCCAGCAGCTTAGAAGTGGAATCCTACGAGCAGTACTTC. Protein product: CASSLEVESYEQYF.

The V and J genes are TRBV19 and TRBJ1-3; no firm D call. The ends were cut back, 3 bases at V and 0 bases at J, with 12 bases in the middle. Germline CDR1 is LNHDA and CDR2 is SQIVND (reference sequence). The CDR3 contains 16 residues. CDR3 sequence: CASSIYVRASGNTIYF. CDR3 nucleotide sequence: TGTGCCAGTAGTATTTATGTTCGGGCCTCTGGAAACACCATATATTTT.

The chain employs TRBV6-1 and TRBJ2-7, with TRBD2 matching 8 bases. CDR3 length: 13 amino acids. Germline CDR1 reads MNHNS; CDR2 reads SASEGT. V lost 4 bases to trimming and J lost 4 bases; unmatched junction nucleotides: 3. The CDR3 loop reads CASSATGGYEQYF. DNA for the CDR3: TGTGCCAGCAGTGCCACGGGGGGGTACGAGCAGTACTTC.

V and J are TRBV6-5 and TRBJ1-4; unclear D gene. The CDR3 runs to 14 residues. CDR1 is MNHEY and CDR2 is SVGAGI in the germline V gene. V lost 2 bases, J lost 1 base, and 5 bases lay in between. Here the CDR3 reads CASSYSGTNEKLFF. In nucleotides, the CDR3 is TGTGCCAGCAGTTACAGTGGAACTAATGAAAAACTGTTTTTT.

The chain uses TRBV6-2 or TRBV6-3 and TRBJ2-7; weak D call: TRBD1 (6 bases). From germline, CDR1 is MNHEY and CDR2 SVGEGT. V lost 6 bases and J lost 3, with 15 bases in between. CDR3 size: 14 residues. CDR3 protein: CASSKDRGLYEQYF. CDR3 nucleotides: TGTGCCAGCAGCAAGGACAGAGGTCTCTACGAGCAGTACTTC.

The chain employs TRBV19 and TRBJ2-1, with 7 bases lining up with TRBD1. Germline lookup yields CDR1 LNHDA and CDR2 SQIVND (reference sequence). CDR3 size: 15 residues. J was trimmed by 2 bases and V by 4 bases; bases with no gene match: 5. The DNA for the CDR3 is TGTGCCAGTAGTAACCGGGACAGCCCCTACAATGAGCAGTTCTTC. It translates to CASSNRDSPYNEQFF.

The chain couples TRBV6-8 to TRBJ2-3; D ambiguous. V was clipped by 5 bases and J by 0 bases, with 9 bases between them. The germline CDR1 and CDR2 sequences are MNHGY and SAAAGT. The CDR3 is made up of 14 amino acids. The CDR3: CASSPVSSTDTQYF. The CDR3 DNA sequence: TGTGCCAGCAGTCCGGTTTCTAGCACAGATACGCAGTATTTT.

The chain recombines TRBV6-5 with TRBJ2-3; TRBD1 matches at 9 bases. Germline loops: CDR1 MNHEY, CDR2 SVGAGI. Germline trimming cut 7 bases from V and 5 bases from J; bases unmatched to any gene: 10. The CDR3 is made up of 15 amino acids. The CDR3 bases are TGTGCCAGCACCGACAGGGGGGCGCAAGGAGATACGCAGTATTTT. Translating it yields CASTDRGAQGDTQYF.